Given below is one T cell receptor (beta chain) in context. Its specificity is not known. These data originate in a study of CD8+CD57+ T cells in acquired aplastic anemia. Genomic DNA acted as the template from which TCR beta VDJ combination and CDR3 sequence profiling were carried out. TCRdb used MiXCR to reprocess the reads, holding one entry per CDR3 protein. The table includes 130,000 or so distinct CDR3 sequences, about two fifths detected once. Whole-study results and caveats: Overlapping CD8+ CDR3 repertoires of patients and controls contained some 30 shared sequences.

Flow cytometry had shown expanded CD8+CD57+ cells in the patients chosen for sequencing. Germline V gene lookup returns CDR1 GTSNPN and CDR2 SVGIG (reference sequence). The CDR3 covers 16 residues. The germline V and J ends were trimmed by 0 bases and 0 bases, with 9 bases remaining between them. This sequence was found in a human donor with aplastic anemia. Sequencing was carried out using sorted CD4+, CD8+, or CD8+CD57+ T cells (not recorded which) from PBMCs. This rearrangement joins TRBV30 to TRBJ1-6; possible D gene TRBD1, 5 bases. The CDR3 coding sequence is TGTGCCTGGAGTGTTGGGGGGAGCTCCTATAATTCACCCCTCCACTTT. Translation gives CAWSVGGSSYNSPLHF.